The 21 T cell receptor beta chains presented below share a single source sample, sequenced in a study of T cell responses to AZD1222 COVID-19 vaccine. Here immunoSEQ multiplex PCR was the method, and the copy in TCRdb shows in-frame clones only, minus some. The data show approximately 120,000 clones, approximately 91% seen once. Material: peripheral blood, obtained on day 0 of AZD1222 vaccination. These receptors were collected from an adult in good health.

The CDR3 region is CASSKAQRARTGEVYGYTF. In DNA, the CDR3 is TGTGCCAGCAGCAAAGCGCAAAGGGCCCGAACAGGGGAGGTCTATGGCTACACCTTC. J is TRBJ1-2 and V is TRBV21-1; the listed D gene, TRBD1, was not tested against the DNA. TRBV21-1 is listed as a pseudogene. The CDR3 consists of 19 residues.

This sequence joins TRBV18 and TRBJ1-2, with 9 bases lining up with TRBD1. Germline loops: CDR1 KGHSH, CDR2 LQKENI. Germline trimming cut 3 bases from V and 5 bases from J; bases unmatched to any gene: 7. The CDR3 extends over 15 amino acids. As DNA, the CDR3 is TGTGCCAGCTCACCGGGGACAGGGAAAACATATGGCTACACCTTC. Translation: CASSPGTGKTYGYTF.

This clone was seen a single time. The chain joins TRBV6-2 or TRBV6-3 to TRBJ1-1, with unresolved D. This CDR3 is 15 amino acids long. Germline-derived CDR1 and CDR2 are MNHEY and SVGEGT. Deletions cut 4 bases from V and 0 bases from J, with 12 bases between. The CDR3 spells CASSSRPPLNTEAFF. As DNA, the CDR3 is TGTGCCAGCAGTTCCCGACCACCGTTGAACACTGAAGCTTTCTTT.

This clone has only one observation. DNA for the CDR3: TGTGCCAGCAGTGTCAGCAGCTATGGCTACACCTTC. Amino acid sequence: CASSVSSYGYTF. The chain uses TRBV12-3 or TRBV12-4 and TRBJ1-2, with D hard to call. This CDR3 is 12 amino acids long. V was clipped by 5 bases and J by 4 bases, with 8 bases between them.

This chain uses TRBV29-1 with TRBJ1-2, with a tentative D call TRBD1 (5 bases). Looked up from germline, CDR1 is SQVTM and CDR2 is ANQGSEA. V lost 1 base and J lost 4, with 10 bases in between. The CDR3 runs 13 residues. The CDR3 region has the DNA TGCAGCGTTGAAGCAGGGCTCTTCTATGGCTACACCTTC. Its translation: CSVEAGLFYGYTF. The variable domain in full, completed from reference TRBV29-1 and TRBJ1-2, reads SAVISQKPSRDICQRGTSLTIQCQVDSQVTMMFWYRQQPGQSLTLIATANQGSEATYESGFVIDKFPISRPNLTFSTLTVSNMSPEDSSIYLCSVEAGLFYGYTFGSGTRLTVV.

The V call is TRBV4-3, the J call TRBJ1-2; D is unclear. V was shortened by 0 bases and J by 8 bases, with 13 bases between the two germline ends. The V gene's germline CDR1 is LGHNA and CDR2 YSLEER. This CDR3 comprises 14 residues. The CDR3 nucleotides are TGCGCCAGCAGCCAAGATCAGGCACTGGGGGGCTACACCTTC. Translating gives CASSQDQALGGYTF.

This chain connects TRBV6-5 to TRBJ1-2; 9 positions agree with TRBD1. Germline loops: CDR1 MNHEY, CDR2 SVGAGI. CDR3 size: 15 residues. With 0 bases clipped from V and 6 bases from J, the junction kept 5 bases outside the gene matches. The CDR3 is CASSYSGTGSNGYTF. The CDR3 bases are TGTGCCAGCAGTTACTCGGGGACAGGGTCTAATGGCTACACCTTC.

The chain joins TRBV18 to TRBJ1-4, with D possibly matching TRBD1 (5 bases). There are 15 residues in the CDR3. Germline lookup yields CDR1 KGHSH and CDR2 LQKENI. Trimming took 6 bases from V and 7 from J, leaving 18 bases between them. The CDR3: CASSTPGSGGEKLFF. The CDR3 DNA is TGTGCCAGCTCCACTCCCGGCAGTGGGGGTGAAAAACTGTTTTTT. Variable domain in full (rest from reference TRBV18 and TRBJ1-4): NAGVMQNPRHLVRRRGQEARLRCSPMKGHSHVYWYRQLPEEGLKFMVYLQKENIIDESGMPKERFSAEFPKEGPSILRIQQVVRGDSAAYFCASSTPGSGGEKLFFGSGTQLSVL.

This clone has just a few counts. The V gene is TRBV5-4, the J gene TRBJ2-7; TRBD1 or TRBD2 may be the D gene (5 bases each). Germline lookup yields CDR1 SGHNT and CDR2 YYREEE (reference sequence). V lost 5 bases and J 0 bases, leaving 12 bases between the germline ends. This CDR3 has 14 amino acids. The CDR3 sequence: CASSTGPVSYEQYF. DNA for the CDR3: TGTGCCAGCAGTACGGGACCGGTCTCCTACGAGCAGTACTTC.

In nucleotides, the CDR3 is TGTGCCACCGGTTCGATATATGGCTACACCTTC. It is translated as CATGSIYGYTF. This chain links TRBV24-1 with TRBJ1-2; D gene unclear. The CDR3 contains 11 residues. V gave up 9 bases and J gave up 5 bases, with 9 bases separating them. Per germline, CDR1 KGHDR and CDR2 SFDVKD.

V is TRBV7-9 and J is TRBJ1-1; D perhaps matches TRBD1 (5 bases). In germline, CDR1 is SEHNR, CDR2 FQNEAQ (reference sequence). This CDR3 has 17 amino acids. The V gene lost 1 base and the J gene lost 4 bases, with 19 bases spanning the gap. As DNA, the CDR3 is TGTGCCAGCAGCTTAGGGCTTTGGGACCCCCGTCCCACTGAAGCTTTCTTT. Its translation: CASSLGLWDPRPTEAFF.

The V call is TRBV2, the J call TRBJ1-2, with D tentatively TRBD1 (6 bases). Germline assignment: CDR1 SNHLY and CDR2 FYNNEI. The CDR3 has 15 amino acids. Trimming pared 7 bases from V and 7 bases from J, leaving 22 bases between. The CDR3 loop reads CASNKGLGARGGYTF. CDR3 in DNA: TGTGCCAGCAACAAAGGATTGGGGGCCCGAGGTGGCTACACCTTC.

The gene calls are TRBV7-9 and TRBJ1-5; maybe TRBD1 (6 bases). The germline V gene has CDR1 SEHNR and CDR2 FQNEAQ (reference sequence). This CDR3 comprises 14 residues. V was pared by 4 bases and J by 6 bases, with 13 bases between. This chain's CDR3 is CASSSTGSPQPQHF. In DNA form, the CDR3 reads TGTGCCAGCAGCTCCACAGGGTCCCCTCAGCCCCAGCATTTT.

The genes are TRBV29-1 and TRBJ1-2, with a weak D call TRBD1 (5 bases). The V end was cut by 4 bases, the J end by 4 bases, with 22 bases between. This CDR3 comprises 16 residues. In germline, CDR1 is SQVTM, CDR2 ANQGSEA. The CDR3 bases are TGCAGCGTTGCCCCGAGGGAGACAGAATCCCCCTATGGCTACACCTTC. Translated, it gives CSVAPRETESPYGYTF.

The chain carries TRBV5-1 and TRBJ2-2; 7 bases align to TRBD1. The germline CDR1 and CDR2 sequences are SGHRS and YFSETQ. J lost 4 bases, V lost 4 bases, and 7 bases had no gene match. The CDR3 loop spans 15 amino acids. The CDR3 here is CASSLTTGITGELFF. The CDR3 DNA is TGCGCCAGCAGCCTTACGACAGGGATCACCGGGGAGCTGTTTTTT.

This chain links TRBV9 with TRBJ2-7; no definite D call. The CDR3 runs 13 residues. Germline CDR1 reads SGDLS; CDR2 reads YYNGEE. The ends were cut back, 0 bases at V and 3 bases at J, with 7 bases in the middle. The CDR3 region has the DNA TGTGCCAGCAGCGTAGGGGGTAGCTACGAGCAGTACTTC. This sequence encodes CASSVGGSYEQYF.

The CDR3, as DNA: TGTGCCAGCAGTTTTGGGTTGCGGCCCCAGCATTTT. It specifies CASSFGLRPQHF. The chain has TRBV12-3 or TRBV12-4 and TRBJ1-5; D gene ambiguous. V lost 3 bases, J lost 9 bases, and 9 bases lay in between. The CDR3 sequence is 12 residues long.

CDR3 DNA sequence: TGTGCCAGCAGCTTACATGGACAGAACACCGGGGAGCTGTTTTTT. Protein sequence: CASSLHGQNTGELFF. The chain has TRBV7-2 and TRBJ2-2, with a tentative D call TRBD1 (5 bases). From germline, CDR1 is SGHTA and CDR2 FQGNSA. There are 15 residues in the CDR3. Trimming shortened V by 2 bases and J by 1 base, and 8 bases separated the two germline ends.

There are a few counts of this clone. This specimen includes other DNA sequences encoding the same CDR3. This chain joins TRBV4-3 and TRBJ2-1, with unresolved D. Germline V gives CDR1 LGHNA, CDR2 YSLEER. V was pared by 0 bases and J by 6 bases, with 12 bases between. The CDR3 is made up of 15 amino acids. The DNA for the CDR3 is TGCGCCAGCAGCCAAGATGGGAACCGTCTCAATGAGCAGTTCTTC. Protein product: CASSQDGNRLNEQFF.

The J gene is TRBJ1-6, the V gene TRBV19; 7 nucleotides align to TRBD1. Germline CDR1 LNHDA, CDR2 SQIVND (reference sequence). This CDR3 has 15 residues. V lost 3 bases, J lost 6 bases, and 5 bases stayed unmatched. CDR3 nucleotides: TGTGCCAGTAGTATGACCCCAGGGGGTAATTCACCCCTCCACTTT. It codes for CASSMTPGGNSPLHF.

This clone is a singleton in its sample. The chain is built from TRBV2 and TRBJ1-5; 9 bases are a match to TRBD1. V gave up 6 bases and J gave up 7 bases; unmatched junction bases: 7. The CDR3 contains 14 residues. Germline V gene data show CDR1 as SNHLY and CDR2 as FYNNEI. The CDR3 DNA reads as TGTGCCAGCAGGTCGGCAACAGGGGGCCAGCCCCAGCATTTT. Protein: CASRSATGGQPQHF. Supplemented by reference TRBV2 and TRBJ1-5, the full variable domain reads EPEVTQTPSHQVTQMGQEVILRCVPISNHLYFYWYRQILGQKVEFLVSFYNNEISEKSEIFDDQFSVERPDGSNFTLKIRSTKLEDSAMYFCASRSATGGQPQHFGDGTRLSIL.